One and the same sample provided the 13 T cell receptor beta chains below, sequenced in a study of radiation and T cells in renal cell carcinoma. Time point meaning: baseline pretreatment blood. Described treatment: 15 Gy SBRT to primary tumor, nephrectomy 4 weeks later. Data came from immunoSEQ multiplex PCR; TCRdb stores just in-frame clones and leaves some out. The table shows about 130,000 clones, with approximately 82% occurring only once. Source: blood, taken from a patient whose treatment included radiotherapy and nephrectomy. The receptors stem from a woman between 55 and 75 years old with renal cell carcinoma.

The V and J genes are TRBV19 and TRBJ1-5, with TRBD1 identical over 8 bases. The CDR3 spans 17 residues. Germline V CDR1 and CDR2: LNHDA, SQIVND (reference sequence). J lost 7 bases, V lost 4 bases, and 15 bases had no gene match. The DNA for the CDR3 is TGTGCCAGTAGTAGAACCGTATGGACAGGGAACCTACAGCCCCAGCATTTT. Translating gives CASSRTVWTGNLQPQHF.

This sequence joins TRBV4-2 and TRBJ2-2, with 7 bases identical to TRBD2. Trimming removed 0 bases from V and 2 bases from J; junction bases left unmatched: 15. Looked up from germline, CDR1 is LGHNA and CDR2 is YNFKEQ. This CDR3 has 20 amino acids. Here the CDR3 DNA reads TGTGCCAGCAGCCAAGACGCGCAACTAGCGCTCCCCCTCAACACCGGGGAGCTGTTTTTT. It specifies CASSQDAQLALPLNTGELFF.

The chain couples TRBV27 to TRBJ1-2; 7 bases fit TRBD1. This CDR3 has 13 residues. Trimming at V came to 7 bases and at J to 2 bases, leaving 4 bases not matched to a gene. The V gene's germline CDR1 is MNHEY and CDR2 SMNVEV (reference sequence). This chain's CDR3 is CASKEGANYGYTF. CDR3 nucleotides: TGTGCCAGCAAAGAGGGGGCGAACTATGGCTACACCTTC.

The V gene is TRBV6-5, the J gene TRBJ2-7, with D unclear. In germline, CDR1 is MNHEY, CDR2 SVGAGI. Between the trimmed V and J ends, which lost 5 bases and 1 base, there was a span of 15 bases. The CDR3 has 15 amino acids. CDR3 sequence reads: CASSPIGKGSYEQYF. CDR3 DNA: TGTGCCAGCAGTCCCATTGGAAAGGGTTCCTACGAGCAGTACTTC.

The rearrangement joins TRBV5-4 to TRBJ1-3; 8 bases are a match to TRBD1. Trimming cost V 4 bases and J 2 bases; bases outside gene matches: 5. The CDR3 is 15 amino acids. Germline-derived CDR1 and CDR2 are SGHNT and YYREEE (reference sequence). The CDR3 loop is CASSVDRGAGNTIYF. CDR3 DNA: TGTGCCAGCAGCGTTGACAGGGGAGCTGGAAACACCATATATTTT. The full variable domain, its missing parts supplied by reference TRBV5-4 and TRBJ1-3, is ETGVTQSPTHLIKTRGQQVTLRCSSQSGHNTVSWYQQALGQGPQFIFQYYREEENGRGNFPPRFSGLQFPNYSSELNVNALELDDSALYLCASSVDRGAGNTIYFGEGSWLTVV.

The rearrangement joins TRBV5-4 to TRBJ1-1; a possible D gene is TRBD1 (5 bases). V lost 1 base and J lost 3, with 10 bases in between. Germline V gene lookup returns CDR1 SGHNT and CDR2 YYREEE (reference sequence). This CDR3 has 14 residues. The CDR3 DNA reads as TGTGCCAGCAGCTTGCGGCAGGGCGACACTGAAGCTTTCTTT. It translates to CASSLRQGDTEAFF.

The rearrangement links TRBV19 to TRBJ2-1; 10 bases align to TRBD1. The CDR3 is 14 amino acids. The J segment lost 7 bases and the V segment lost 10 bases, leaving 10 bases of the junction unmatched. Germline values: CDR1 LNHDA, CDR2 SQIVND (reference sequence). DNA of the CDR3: TGTGCCATTGCCGGGACAGGGGAGGTAAATGAGCAGTTCTTC. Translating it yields CAIAGTGEVNEQFF.

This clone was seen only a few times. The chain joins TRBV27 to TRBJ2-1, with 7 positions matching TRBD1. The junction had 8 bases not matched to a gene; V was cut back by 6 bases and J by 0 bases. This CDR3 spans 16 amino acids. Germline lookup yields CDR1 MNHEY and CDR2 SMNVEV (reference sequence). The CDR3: CASRQGPYTSYNEQFF. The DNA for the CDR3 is TGTGCCAGCAGACAGGGGCCGTATACCTCCTACAATGAGCAGTTCTTC.

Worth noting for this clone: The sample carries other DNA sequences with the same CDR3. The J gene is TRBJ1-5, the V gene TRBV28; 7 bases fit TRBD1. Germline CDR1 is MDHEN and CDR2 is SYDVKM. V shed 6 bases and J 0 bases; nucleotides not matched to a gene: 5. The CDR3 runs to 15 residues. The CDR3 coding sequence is TGTGCCAGCAGCTGGGACAGTAATAGCAATCAGCCCCAGCATTTT. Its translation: CASSWDSNSNQPQHF.

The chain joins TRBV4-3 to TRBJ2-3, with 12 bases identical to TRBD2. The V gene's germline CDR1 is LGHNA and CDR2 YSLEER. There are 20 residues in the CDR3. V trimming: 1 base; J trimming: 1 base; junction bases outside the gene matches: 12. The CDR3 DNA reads TGCGCCAGCAGCCAAGGACTAGCGGGAGTGGGTTCATGGGGCACAGATACGCAGTATTTT. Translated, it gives CASSQGLAGVGSWGTDTQYF.

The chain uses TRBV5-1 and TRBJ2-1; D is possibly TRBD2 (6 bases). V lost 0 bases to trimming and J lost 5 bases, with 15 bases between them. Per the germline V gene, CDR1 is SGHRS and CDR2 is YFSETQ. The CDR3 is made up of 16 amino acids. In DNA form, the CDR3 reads TGCGCCAGCAGCTTGGAGGGACTGGGCCCCAACAATGAGCAGTTCTTC. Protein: CASSLEGLGPNNEQFF.

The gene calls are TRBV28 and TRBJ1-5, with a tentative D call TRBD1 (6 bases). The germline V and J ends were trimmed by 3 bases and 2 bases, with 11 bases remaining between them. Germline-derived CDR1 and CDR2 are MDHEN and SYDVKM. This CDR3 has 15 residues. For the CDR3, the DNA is TGTGCCAGCAGTTTGACGGGGGCTGGCAATCAGCCCCAGCATTTT. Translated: CASSLTGAGNQPQHF. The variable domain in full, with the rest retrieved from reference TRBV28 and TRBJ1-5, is DVKVTQSSRYLVKRTGEKVFLECVQDMDHENMFWYRQDPGLGLRLIYFSYDVKMKEKGDIPEGYSVSREKKERFSLILESASTNQTSMYLCASSLTGAGNQPQHFGDGTRLSIL.

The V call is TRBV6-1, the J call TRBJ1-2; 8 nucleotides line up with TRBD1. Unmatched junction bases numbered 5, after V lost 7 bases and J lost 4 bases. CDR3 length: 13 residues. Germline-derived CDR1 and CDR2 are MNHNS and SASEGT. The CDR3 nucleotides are TGTGCCAGCAACTCTCAGGGGGCCTATGGCTACACCTTC. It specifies CASNSQGAYGYTF.